Reported below is one T cell receptor (beta chain). CD45RO-negative cells were positively selected for CCR7, leaving out terminally differentiated effector memory CD45RA+ cells. Sequencing was performed with immunoSEQ multiplex PCR; in TCRdb, only in-frame clones are kept and a portion is missing. The data hold about 2.1 million clones, with just under 95% observed a single time. This sample was taken from a study of shared clonotypes between healthy human individuals. This TCR came from a man in his late teens or twenties in good health. Some clones in this sample may be carry-over from other donors' samples. Sample: naive CD8+ T cells from PBMCs.

As DNA, the CDR3 is TGTGCCAGCAGCCAACCCCGACAGGGGGCTCGGGGGGAAGCTTTCTTT. This translates into CASSQPRQGARGEAFF. V usage is TRBV27 and J usage is TRBJ1-1; 10 nucleotides match TRBD1. CDR1 and CDR2 (germline): MNHEY, SMNVEV (reference sequence). J was trimmed by 8 bases and V by 6 bases; bases with no gene match: 15. The CDR3 extends over 16 amino acids.